Below are 3 T cell receptor beta chains sequenced from a single sample in a study of STAT3 mutations in large granular lymphocyte leukemia. The antigens these receptors bind are not known. Overall study findings and caveats: At least one immunodominant TCR beta clonotype appeared in every T-cell large granular lymphocyte leukemia patient.

Produced via immunoSEQ multiplex PCR; TCRdb's table is partial and in-frame only. The sample consists of some 4,300 clones, around 50% of them appearing once. Source material: peripheral blood mononuclear cells. Receptor source: a male patient in his fifties with T-cell large granular lymphocyte leukemia. Some clones in this sample may be carry-over from other donors' samples.

The count of this clone is one. This sequence joins TRBV18 and TRBJ2-5, with D uncertain. V lost 0 bases, J lost 2 bases, and 7 bases lay in between. Per germline, CDR1 KGHSH and CDR2 LQKENI. The CDR3 runs 14 residues. The CDR3 DNA reads TGTGCCAGCTCACCACCGGGCAGACAAGAGACCCAGTACTTC. It encodes CASSPPGRQETQYF.

The chain uses TRBV30 and TRBJ2-5; D possibly uses TRBD1 or TRBD2 (5 bases each). The CDR3 consists of 12 residues. V lost 4 bases and J lost 4, with 10 bases in between. Germline-derived CDR1 and CDR2 are GTSNPN and SVGIG (reference sequence). In nucleotides, the CDR3 is TGTGCCTGGACAGGGAGCGGAGAGACCCAGTACTTC. Residues: CAWTGSGETQYF. Using reference TRBV30 and TRBJ2-5 for the parts outside the CDR3, the full variable domain is SQTIHQWPATLVQPVGSPLSLECTVEGTSNPNLYWYRQAAGRGLQLLFYSVGIGQISSEVPQNLSASRPQDRQFILSSKKLLLSDSGFYLCAWTGSGETQYFGPGTRLLVL.

The count of this clone is one. This sequence joins TRBV5-4 and TRBJ2-7, with TRBD1 matching 7 bases. This CDR3 region has 15 residues. The germline V gene encodes CDR1 SGHNT and CDR2 YYREEE (reference sequence). Germline trimming cut 0 bases from V and 2 bases from J; bases unmatched to any gene: 5. DNA for the CDR3: TGTGCCAGCAGCTTGGGGGCCGGGACAGCCTACGAGCAGTACTTC. Protein product: CASSLGAGTAYEQYF.